This T cell receptor (beta chain) emerged from a study of blood T cell repertoires in COVID-19. Study information: The samples span acute and convalescent COVID-19 from the United States, Italy and Spain. T cells, B-cell-depleted T cells, or PBMCs provided the cDNA or gDNA that served as material.

CDR1 and CDR2 (germline): LNHDA, SQIVND (reference sequence). The trim removed 7 bases at V and 5 bases at J, leaving 9 bases unmatched. The CDR3 totals 14 residues. Per the original methods: The authors estimated nucleated cell counts from reference gene primer amplification. Assay: immunoSEQ multiplex PCR; the TCRdb copy retains only in-frame clones and omits some. The V and J calls and clone size were taken over from that table, and D and trimming were inferred from the DNA. The profile covers 56,000 or so clones, with 88% appearing a single time and less than 20% taken by the ten largest. The chain is built from TRBV19 and TRBJ1-1, with 8 bases identical to TRBD1. The sequence was collected from a woman aged 80 or over with active COVID-19. Specimen: peripheral blood. This CDR3 is CASKGQGARTEAFF. In DNA, the CDR3 is TGTGCCAGTAAAGGGCAGGGGGCGAGGACTGAAGCTTTCTTT.